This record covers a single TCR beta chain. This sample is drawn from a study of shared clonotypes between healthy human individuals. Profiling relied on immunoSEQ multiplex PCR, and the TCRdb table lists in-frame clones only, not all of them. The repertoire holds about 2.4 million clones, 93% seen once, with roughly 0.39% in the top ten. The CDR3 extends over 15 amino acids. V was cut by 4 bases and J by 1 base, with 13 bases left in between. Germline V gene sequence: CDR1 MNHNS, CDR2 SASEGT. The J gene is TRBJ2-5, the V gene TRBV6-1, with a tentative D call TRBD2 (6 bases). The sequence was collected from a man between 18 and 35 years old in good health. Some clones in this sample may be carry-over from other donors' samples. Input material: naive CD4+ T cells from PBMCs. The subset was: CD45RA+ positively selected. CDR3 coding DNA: TGTGCCAGCAGTGTTGCCGGGACTGCCCAAGAGACCCAGTACTTC. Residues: CASSVAGTAQETQYF.